Included here is one T cell receptor (beta chain) sequence, with context. Its matching antigen is unknown. These data are taken from a study of tumor and adjacent non-tumor tissue in lung cancer. TCRbeta libraries were built with three rounds of nested PCR, modified from ARM-PCR. TCRdb ran MiXCR on the multiplex PCR reads and lists one entry per CDR3 protein. This sample carries about 200,000 distinct CDR3 sequences, 71% of them seen once, and the ten largest clones take roughly 24%. Overall study findings and caveats: TCR diversity was significantly greater in tumor than normal lung tissue. In normal lung, the top 100 clones were significantly more dominant than in tumor.

CDR3 size: 15 residues. With 6 bases clipped from V and 4 bases from J, the junction kept 15 bases outside the gene matches. CDR1 DFQATT and CDR2 SNEGSKA come from the germline V gene (reference sequence). This sample's RNA came from whole unsorted tissue. The chain has TRBV20-1 and TRBJ2-7; the match to TRBD2 covers 7 bases. The source of this sequence is a man between 60 and 70 years old with non-small cell lung cancer. The sequenced sample consisted of lung tumor tissue. CDR3: CSARDGAGLRYEQYF. The CDR3, as DNA: TGCAGTGCGCGAGACGGGGCGGGACTAAGGTACGAGCAGTACTTC.